This TCR beta chain emerged from a study of blood T cell repertoires in COVID-19. Study details: Specimens from acute and convalescent COVID-19 originated in the United States, Italy and Spain.

Source study methods: Reference gene primer amplification gave nucleated cell count estimates. Libraries were prepared by immunoSEQ multiplex PCR; TCRdb keeps only in-frame clonotypes and omits some of them. That table is the source of V, J and clone size, and D and trimming were worked out from the DNA. The table has approximately 440,000 clones, about 90% seen once. After removal of 7 bases from V and 4 bases from J, the junction contained 10 bases not matched to a gene. This CDR3 has 15 amino acids. Germline assignment: CDR1 ENHRY and CDR2 SYGVKD. The clonotype was recovered from a young woman who had recovered from COVID-19. This sequence joins TRBV10-3 and TRBJ1-3; 7 nucleotides line up with TRBD1. The material sequenced was PBMCs or T cells enriched from blood (not recorded which). Here the CDR3 DNA reads TGTGCCATCAAAGTTGGAGGGGGCGACGGAAACACCATATATTTT. It is translated as CAIKVGGGDGNTIYF.